The entry below gives a single T cell receptor (beta chain) sequence along with its context. This clone was seen only once. Its cognate antigen has yet to be identified. Base qualities are not recorded, but no much larger clone differs from it by a single base. This sample is drawn from a study of blood T cell repertoires in COVID-19 (dated by TCRdb to the early 2020s). Context from the whole study: The collaborator samples originated in the United States, Italy and Spain and spanned the acute and convalescent phases of COVID-19. HLA class I and class II types, where available, came from metadata supplied by the sample provider rather than from assay-based typing. The repertoires were made available in a free public database intended to serve as a resource for research on the immune response to SARS-CoV-2. Samples were obtained from the ongoing ImmuneRACE study (first 160 participants) and from about 1,300 subjects provided by 6 global collaborators. The prospective study material was composed of cDNA or gDNA derived from T cells, B-cell-depleted T cells, or PBMCs. The dataset comprised deeply sampled blood TCRbeta repertoires from subjects exposed to, actively infected with, or recovered from COVID-19. Nearly every sample came with metadata listing a de-identified subject ID, COVID-19 status, age in years and sex. Points the paper makes about the study in general: The quantity of clinical and demographic metadata differed by source and by participant and was supplied without curation.

TCRbeta CDR3 regions were amplified from genomic DNA using the immunoSEQ Assay, a bias-controlled multiplex PCR. The authors processed their data as follows. Within the assay, amplification of reference gene primers was used to estimate how many nucleated cells each sample contained. To quantify the absolute abundance of each unique TCRbeta CDR3 rearrangement, sequence reads were collapsed and filtered. For each sample, productive Simpson clonality was calculated as the square root of Simpson's diversity index across productive rearrangements. Here the immuneACCESS table is served through TCRdb, limited to in-frame sequences with V and J called. Missing clones are a known gap in these copies; in checked studies unresolved V genes cover under half, and the rest lacks a known reason. V, J and clone size are taken as reported in that table, and D and trimming were inferred from the DNA itself. This sample gives over 130,000 clones in total; roughly 88% of them show up just once. Together, the top ten hold over 9.5% of the sample.

The collaborating institutions used their own protocols to collect whole blood in K2EDTA tubes. For TCRbeta analysis, collaborator samples were shipped as frozen whole blood, as isolated PBMCs, or as DNA extracted from either sample type. V lost 0 bases and J lost 14 bases, and the count of bases not matched to a germline gene is 8. The germline V gene (reference sequence) provides CDR1 LNHNV and CDR2 YYDKDF. The cysteine opens and the phenylalanine closes a CDR3 of 14 amino acids. Of the read, only the CDR3 DNA is kept; its 42 bases are in frame from base 1. The rearranged chain carries TRBV15 and TRBJ2-1; 9 bases in between match TRBD1. The sequenced sample was peripheral blood. The sequence derives from a man aged 60 to 75 with active or convalescent COVID-19. The CDR3 here reads CATSRDRTGTGKFF. The nucleotide sequence reads TGTGCCACCAGCAGAGATCGAACCGGGACAGGGAAGTTCTTC.